This T cell receptor beta chain was observed in a study of blood T cell repertoires in COVID-19. Study as a whole: COVID-19 samples, acute and convalescent, were from the United States, Italy and Spain. The analysed material was cDNA or gDNA that came from T cells, B-cell-depleted T cells, or PBMCs.

In the authors' workflow: Nucleated cell counts were estimated from reference gene primer amplification. Method: immunoSEQ multiplex PCR; TCRdb's copy keeps in-frame clones and lacks some. V and J calls and clone size are copied from that table; D and trimming were computed from the DNA. The sample has fewer than 250,000 clones; around 84% are singletons. Enrollment of patients from Seattle took place during active infection, with longitudinal follow-up. CDR1 and CDR2 from the germline V gene are SGHDT and YYEEEE. The CDR3 is 14 amino acids. J gave up 4 bases and V 4 bases, and 6 bases lay outside the gene matches.

This receptor was obtained from a man between 50 and 59 years old with COVID-19, enrolled during active disease. Sequencing was done on a sample of peripheral blood. V usage is TRBV5-6 and J usage is TRBJ2-3; 7 bases fit TRBD2. The CDR3: CASSPRDYADTQYF. The CDR3 nucleotides read TGTGCCAGCAGCCCCCGGGACTACGCAGATACGCAGTATTTT.